The sequence of this T cell receptor beta chain was determined in a study of CD4 T cells in relation to SARS-CoV-2 and coronaviruses. Study-level information: ViraFEST: approximately 10-day antigen culture of PBMCs, then TCR beta CDR3 sequencing. Negative control cultures got HIV-1 Nef peptides or no peptide.

TCRdb's copy holds only in-frame clones and misses some; the assay was immunoSEQ multiplex PCR. This table has more than 15,000 clones, roughly 77% appearing once. Points on this clone: Its antigen is not known.

V was pared by 10 bases and J by 0 bases, with 6 bases between. Germline lookup yields CDR1 KGHDR and CDR2 SFDVKD. The CDR3 length is 12 residues. The unexposed donors gave CD4+ T cells in 2011-2018, prior to COVID-19. CD4+ T cells were isolated from the cells after 10 days of culture. As cell numbers allowed, unexposed-donor CD4+ T cells faced SARS-CoV-2 S/N and four cold-coronavirus spikes. This sequence joins TRBV24-1 and TRBJ2-1; D is unresolved. This clonotype was sampled from a human donor in good health. The sequenced material came from CD4+ T cells from PBMCs, cultured in vitro. The CDR3 DNA reads as TGTGCCACTGAGACCTCCTACAATGAGCAGTTCTTC. It encodes CATETSYNEQFF.